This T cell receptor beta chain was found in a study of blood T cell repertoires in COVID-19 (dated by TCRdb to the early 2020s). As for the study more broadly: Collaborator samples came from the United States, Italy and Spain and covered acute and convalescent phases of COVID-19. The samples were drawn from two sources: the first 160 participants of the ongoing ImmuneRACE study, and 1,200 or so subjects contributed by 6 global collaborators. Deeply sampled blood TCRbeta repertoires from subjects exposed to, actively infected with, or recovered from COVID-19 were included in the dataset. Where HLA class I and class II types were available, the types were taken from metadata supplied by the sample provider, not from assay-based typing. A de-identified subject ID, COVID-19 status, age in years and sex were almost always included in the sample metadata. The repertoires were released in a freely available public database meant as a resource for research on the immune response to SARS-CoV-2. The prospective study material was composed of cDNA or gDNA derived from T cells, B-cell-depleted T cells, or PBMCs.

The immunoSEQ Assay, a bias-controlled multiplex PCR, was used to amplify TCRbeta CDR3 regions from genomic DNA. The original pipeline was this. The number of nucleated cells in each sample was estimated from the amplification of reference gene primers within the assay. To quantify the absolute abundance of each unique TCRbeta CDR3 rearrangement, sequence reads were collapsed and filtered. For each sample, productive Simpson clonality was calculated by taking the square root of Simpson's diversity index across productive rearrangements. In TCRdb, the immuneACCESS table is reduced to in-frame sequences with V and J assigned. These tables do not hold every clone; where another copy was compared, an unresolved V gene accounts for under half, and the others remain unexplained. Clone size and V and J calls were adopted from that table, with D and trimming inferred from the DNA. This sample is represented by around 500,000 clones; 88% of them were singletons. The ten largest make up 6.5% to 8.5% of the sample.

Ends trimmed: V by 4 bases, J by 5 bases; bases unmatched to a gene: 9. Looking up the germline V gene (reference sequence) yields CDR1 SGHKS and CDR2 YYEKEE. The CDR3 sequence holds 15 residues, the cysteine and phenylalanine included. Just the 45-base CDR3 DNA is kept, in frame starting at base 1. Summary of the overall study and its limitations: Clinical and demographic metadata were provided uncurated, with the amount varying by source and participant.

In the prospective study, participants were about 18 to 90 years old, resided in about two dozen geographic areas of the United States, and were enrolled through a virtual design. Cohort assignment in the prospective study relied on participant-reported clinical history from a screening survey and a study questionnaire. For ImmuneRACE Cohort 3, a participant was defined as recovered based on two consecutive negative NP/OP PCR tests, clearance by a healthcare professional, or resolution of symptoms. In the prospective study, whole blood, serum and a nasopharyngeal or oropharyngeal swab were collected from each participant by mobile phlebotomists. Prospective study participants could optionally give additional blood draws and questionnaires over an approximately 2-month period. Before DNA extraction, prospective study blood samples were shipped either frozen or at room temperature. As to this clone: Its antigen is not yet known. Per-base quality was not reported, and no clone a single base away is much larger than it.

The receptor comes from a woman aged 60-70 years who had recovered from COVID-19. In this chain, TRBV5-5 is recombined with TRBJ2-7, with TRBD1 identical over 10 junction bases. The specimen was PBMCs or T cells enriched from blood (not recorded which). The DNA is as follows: TGTGCCAGCAGCCCCTTTCGGGACAGGGGTAACGAGCAGTACTTC. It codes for CASSPFRDRGNEQYF.